Listed below are T cell receptor beta chains from one sample, sequenced in a study of identical twins. TCRdb passed the 5' RACE reads through MiXCR, listing each CDR3 protein once. The data hold approximately 350,000 distinct CDR3 sequences, with about 12% observed a single time. The sample was also linked to a second study, of yellow fever vaccine responses in identical twins.

Sequencing input: CD8+ T cells sorted from blood. These receptors all stem from a woman aged 18-29 years in good health. CDR3s leave out the opening cysteine and the closing phenylalanine or tryptophan.

V gene: TRBV7-6
J gene: TRBJ2-7
CDR3 length: 13
CDR3 protein: ASSLGGGQSYEQY

V gene: TRBV12-3/TRBV12-4
J gene: TRBJ2-7
CDR3 length: 12
CDR3 protein: ASSLALVGARDY

V gene: TRBV27
J gene: TRBJ2-1
CDR3 length: 9
CDR3 protein: ASSSGLDKY

V gene: TRBV5-6
J gene: TRBJ1-6
CDR3 length: 13
CDR3 protein: ASSLEGGGYSPLH

V gene: TRBV12-3/TRBV12-4
J gene: TRBJ2-7
CDR3 length: 12
CDR3 protein: ASRGTGAPYEQY

V gene: TRBV2
J gene: TRBJ1-4
CDR3 length: 12
CDR3 protein: ASSVSSGGEKLF

V gene: TRBV7-9
J gene: TRBJ2-2
CDR3 length: 14
CDR3 protein: ASSLPGLPNTGELF

V gene: TRBV3-1
J gene: TRBJ2-2
CDR3 length: 14
CDR3 protein: ASTFSGTGNTGELF

V gene: TRBV12-3/TRBV12-4
J gene: TRBJ2-5
CDR3 length: 9
CDR3 protein: ASSLGETQY

V gene: TRBV12-3/TRBV12-4
J gene: TRBJ2-7
CDR3 length: 13
CDR3 protein: ASSTSGLASYEQY

V gene: TRBV18
J gene: TRBJ1-2
CDR3 length: 11
CDR3 protein: ASSRQGRYGYT

V gene: TRBV4-1
J gene: TRBJ1-2
CDR3 length: 15
CDR3 protein: ASSREQGILVGDGYT

V gene: TRBV4-1
J gene: TRBJ2-7
CDR3 length: 15
CDR3 protein: ASSQGRLGGPYFEQY

V gene: TRBV12-3/TRBV12-4
J gene: TRBJ1-2
CDR3 length: 11
CDR3 protein: ASSLGSLYGYT

V gene: TRBV2
J gene: TRBJ2-5
CDR3 length: 12
CDR3 protein: ATSGPRIQETQY

V gene: TRBV18
J gene: TRBJ2-7
CDR3 length: 12
CDR3 protein: ASSPPGPVYEQY

V gene: TRBV7-8
J gene: TRBJ2-6
CDR3 length: 13
CDR3 protein: ASSIQISPANVLT

V gene: TRBV7-6
J gene: TRBJ2-5
CDR3 length: 10
CDR3 protein: ASSWYQETQY

V gene: TRBV3-1
J gene: TRBJ2-1
CDR3 length: 11
CDR3 protein: ASSQVRSAEQF

V gene: TRBV28
J gene: TRBJ1-1
CDR3 length: 14
CDR3 protein: ASSLYGLRVNTEAF

V gene: TRBV20-1
J gene: TRBJ1-1
CDR3 length: 13
CDR3 protein: SARSSYQGSTEAF

V gene: TRBV7-9
J gene: TRBJ2-1
CDR3 length: 13
CDR3 protein: ASSSVAGPSNEQF

V gene: TRBV28
J gene: TRBJ2-3
CDR3 length: 14
CDR3 protein: ASRLRSASSTDTQY

V gene: TRBV4-1
J gene: TRBJ2-5
CDR3 length: 12
CDR3 protein: ASSQEYRSETQY

V gene: TRBV10-3
J gene: TRBJ1-1
CDR3 length: 10
CDR3 protein: AISDSVTEAF

V gene: TRBV5-1
J gene: TRBJ1-4
CDR3 length: 13
CDR3 protein: ASSKWTGWGEKLF

V gene: TRBV15
J gene: TRBJ2-3
CDR3 length: 14
CDR3 protein: ATTQSPGSGTDTQY

V gene: TRBV5-1
J gene: TRBJ1-2
CDR3 length: 14
CDR3 protein: ASSPGRDRFNYGYT

V gene: TRBV6-1
J gene: TRBJ2-1
CDR3 length: 13
CDR3 protein: ASSEKGVGWGEQF

V gene: TRBV4-2
J gene: TRBJ2-2
CDR3 length: 13
CDR3 protein: ASSQDKGSPGELF

V gene: TRBV27
J gene: TRBJ2-7
CDR3 length: 11
CDR3 protein: ASGPGVSYEQY

V gene: TRBV27
J gene: TRBJ2-7
CDR3 length: 11
CDR3 protein: ASSLTGSYEQY

V gene: TRBV20-1
J gene: TRBJ1-4
CDR3 length: 13
CDR3 protein: SARGVGGQGEKLF

V gene: TRBV29-1
J gene: TRBJ2-3
CDR3 length: 10
CDR3 protein: SVLQGPDTQY

V gene: TRBV9
J gene: TRBJ2-2
CDR3 length: 13
CDR3 protein: ASSVEGSDTGELF

V gene: TRBV11-2
J gene: TRBJ2-5
CDR3 length: 13
CDR3 protein: ASSLTTSGQETQY

V gene: TRBV28
J gene: TRBJ2-7
CDR3 length: 14
CDR3 protein: ASSLGSPGRSYEQY

V gene: TRBV11-2
J gene: TRBJ2-1
CDR3 length: 14
CDR3 protein: ASSLTGTGVGNEQF

V gene: TRBV5-1
J gene: TRBJ2-3
CDR3 length: 13
CDR3 protein: ASSLRLAPHPAQY

V gene: TRBV15
J gene: TRBJ2-5
CDR3 length: 15
CDR3 protein: ATSRGETRVREETQY

V gene: TRBV3-1
J gene: TRBJ2-1
CDR3 length: 15
CDR3 protein: ASCQDPDRDGYNEQF